The source of this T cell receptor (beta chain) is a study of T cells in Graves' hyperthyroidism and ophthalmopathy. Study conclusions and caveats: Peripheral blood also featured most of the thyroid clonotypes expanded above 0.001. The model forecast ophthalmopathy, anticipating it by a median around 6.5 months before onset.

Criteria for exclusion of patients were uncontrolled infection, other autoimmune disease, pregnancy or lactation. The PBMCs studied were ones that came from 10 ml fresh peripheral blood. In germline, CDR1 is SGHRS, CDR2 YFSETQ. V gave up 4 bases and J gave up 7 bases, with 21 bases separating them. The CDR3 loop spans 15 amino acids. TCR beta CDR3 regions were amplified from RNA transcripts. In the first-round RT-PCR of the TCR CDR3, the HTBI primer set was used. TCRdb ran MiXCR on the multiplex PCR reads and lists one entry per CDR3 protein. The table lists 250,000 to 300,000 distinct CDR3 sequences, roughly 15% of them singletons. This clonotype has a count of ten or more. What it binds is not known.

Sequences were obtained from blood. This clonotype was sampled from a woman aged 50 to 60 with Graves' hyperthyroidism that later progressed to Graves' ophthalmopathy. This sequence joins TRBV5-1 and TRBJ2-7; the D gene is possibly TRBD1 (6 bases). DNA for the CDR3: TGCGCCAGCAGCGCCGCAGAGGGGGTCCCTACGGAGCAGTACTTC. Its protein product is CASSAAEGVPTEQYF.